The source of this TCR beta chain is a study of Graves' ophthalmopathy and Graves' hyperthyroidism. Across the study: The blood sample was drawn at first diagnosis and before any treatment. Study outcomes and limitations: Progression of ophthalmopathy was predicted by the model with about 68% sensitivity and around 72% specificity.

By definition, stable hyperthyroidism involved no ophthalmopathy within 18 months of follow-up. Clinicians made diagnoses from clinical symptoms, serum thyroxine, TRAb, thyroid ultrasound and orbital computed tomography. RNA served as the template for amplifying TCR beta CDR3 regions. HTBI primers were employed in first-round RT-PCR, then a second-round multiplex PCR followed. TCRdb ran MiXCR on the multiplex PCR reads and lists one entry per CDR3 protein. The repertoire holds 300,000 to 400,000 distinct CDR3 sequences, with approximately 17% as singletons. The germline V gene has CDR1 MNHNS and CDR2 SASEGT. The CDR3 totals 10 residues. Trimming left V 9 bases short and J 9 bases short, with 12 bases between. This clonotype was seen ten or more times. What it recognizes is unknown.

The sequence was obtained from an adult woman with stable Graves' hyperthyroidism. The chain uses TRBV6-1 and TRBJ2-7; D unresolved. Sequences were obtained from peripheral blood. The CDR3 is CASGVKGQYF. The DNA for the CDR3 is TGTGCCAGTGGGGTGAAGGGGCAGTACTTC.